This T cell receptor (beta chain) was retrieved from a study of blood T cell repertoires in COVID-19. Study-wide context: Samples of COVID-19 (acute and convalescent) were obtained from the United States, Italy and Spain. From T cells, B-cell-depleted T cells, or PBMCs came the material, which was cDNA or gDNA.

Patients in Seattle were enrolled during active infection, then followed longitudinally. After removal of 6 bases from V and 5 bases from J, the junction contained 7 bases not matched to a gene. The CDR3 loop spans 14 amino acids. The germline V gene has CDR1 SGHTA and CDR2 FQGTGA. As handled by the study authors: Reference gene primers were amplified, and this amplification served to estimate nucleated cell counts. Sequenced by immunoSEQ multiplex PCR; TCRdb stores in-frame clones only, minus some. V and J calls and clone size are as listed in that table; D and trimming were resolved from the DNA. The profile shows 150,000 to 190,000 clones, about 85% of them singletons.

The specimen sequenced was peripheral blood. This receptor was obtained from a woman aged 55-70 years with COVID-19, enrolled during active disease. The chain has TRBV7-3 and TRBJ2-1; 7 bases fit TRBD2. As DNA, the CDR3 is TGTGCCAGCAGGCGGGGAGGGGCGGACAATGAGCAGTTCTTC. Amino acids: CASRRGGADNEQFF.